This record covers a single T cell receptor beta chain. As yet, its antigen is unknown. Assay: immunoSEQ multiplex PCR; the TCRdb copy retains only in-frame clones and omits some. The sample includes approximately 30,000 clones, roughly 83% seen only once; the top ten take less than 3.5%. This record comes from a study of memory B cells and T cells in multiple sclerosis. After stimulus-free culture, autoproliferating CFSE-dim and non-proliferating CFSE-high T cells were sequenced separately. Cultures began with about 4.5x10^7 CFSE-labeled PBMCs, unstimulated for 6 to 8 days, with replicate wells pooled. PBMCs were labeled with roughly 0.46 uM CFSE and cultured without exogenous stimuli. Study findings and constraints: Clone-set sizes differed between compartments, so shared clonotype counts needed normalization.

Germline V gene sequence: CDR1 SNHLY, CDR2 FYNNEI. This CDR3 region has 13 residues. The germline V and J ends were trimmed by 3 bases and 1 base, with 6 bases remaining between them. Sequencing used PBMCs from blood kept in culture. This TCR was recovered from a human donor with multiple sclerosis. The genes are TRBV2 and TRBJ1-2; D uncertain. The CDR3: CASSEEFNYGYTF. The CDR3, as DNA: TGTGCCAGCAGTGAGGAGTTTAACTATGGCTACACCTTC.